This T cell receptor beta chain was sequenced in a study of T cells in Graves' hyperthyroidism and ophthalmopathy. When ophthalmopathy did not progress within 18 months, Graves' hyperthyroidism was considered stable. The investigators amplified TCR beta CDR3 regions from RNA transcripts. A set of HTBI primers served as the primers for a first-round RT-PCR of the TCR CDR3. In TCRdb, the multiplex PCR reads were re-called with MiXCR into one record per CDR3 protein. Of 250,000 to 300,000 distinct CDR3 sequences listed, roughly 13% are singletons. Deletions cut 5 bases from V and 6 bases from J, with 16 bases between. The CDR3 totals 15 residues. Per the germline V gene, CDR1 is SGHTA and CDR2 is FQGNSA. The table lists this clonotype with many counts.

The clonotype comes from a woman aged 40 to 50 with Graves' hyperthyroidism. This chain joins TRBV7-2 and TRBJ2-2; weak D call: TRBD2 (5 bases). The sequenced sample was blood. The CDR3 region has the DNA TGTGCCAGCAGCCCTTCTGGACTGGCGGCCGGGGAGCTGTTTTTT. Its protein product is CASSPSGLAAGELFF.